This TCR beta chain was sequenced for a study of molecular identifiers for immune sequencing clone quantification. The overall study: Naive CD8 RNA (around 20,000 or 100,000 cells) was divided into five aliquots, with four sequenced.

Whole-study findings and limits: The study reportedly detected spiked Jurkat TCR RNA from one cell among 1.1 million or so naive cells.

The CDR3 sequence is 17 residues long. The V segment lost 4 bases and the J segment 4 bases; nucleotides outside the gene matches: 9. Per the germline V gene, CDR1 is SGHTA and CDR2 is FQGNSA. This clonotype has ten or more counts. The antigen is not known. Preparation of the bulk TCR libraries relied on previously described methods and listed TCR primers. Using its own MiXCR run on the PCR reads, TCRdb lists one record per CDR3 protein. The profile covers approximately 670,000 distinct CDR3 sequences, with approximately 20% appearing a single time and roughly 0.9% taken by the ten largest. As CD8+CD4-CCR7+CD45RA+ cells, naive CD8 T cells were sorted.

Sequenced material: naive CD8+ T cells from blood, with Jurkat cell RNA spiked in. Documented subset: FACS-sorted CD8+CD4-CCR7+CD45RA+ naive T cells. V usage is TRBV7-2 and J usage is TRBJ2-3; TRBD2 aligns across 12 bases. The TCR was taken from a human donor in good health. Some libraries in this study had Jurkat cell RNA spiked in. This chain's CDR3 is CASSSQPLAGGSDTQYF. DNA of the CDR3: TGTGCCAGCAGCTCCCAACCACTAGCGGGGGGTTCAGATACGCAGTATTTT.